This TCR beta chain was identified in a study of blood T cells in healthy people across ages. This clonotype was found a few times. A second PCR, run for roughly 7 to 12 cycles, used a sample-barcoded 5' primer plus a J-beta primer mix. TCRdb fed the 5' RACE reads into MiXCR, producing one record per CDR3 protein. The sample has around 1.5 million distinct CDR3 sequences; about 32% are singletons. CDR3 length: 12 residues. V gave up 6 bases and J gave up 7 bases, with 12 bases separating them. This chain connects TRBV12-3 or TRBV12-4 to TRBJ2-5; D remains ambiguous. The sample consisted of blood. The sequence derives from a woman under 40 in good health. The CDR3 loop is CASSKGPGTQYF. The CDR3 nucleotides read TGTGCCAGCAGCAAGGGCCCTGGGACCCAGTACTTC.